The rows below give T cell receptor beta chains drawn from one sample of a study of OX40 agonist ivuxolimab in advanced cancers. Only in-frame clones appear in the TCRdb table, and some are missing; sequencing was by immunoSEQ multiplex PCR. The table records around 72,000 clones, about 88% of them present only once. The specimen was CD4+ or CD8+ T cells sorted from blood, collected in a trial of the OX40 agonist ivuxolimab. The receptors come from an adult with an advanced solid tumor such as melanoma, head and neck, liver or kidney cancer. The CDR3 runs from the conserved cysteine through the conserved F or W. The order of the fields is J gene, D gene, clone size, V gene, CDR3 DNA, CDR3 protein. D genes are given only for firm matches. A clone size is listed for some rows: how often the clone was seen (once, few, many), or a class if it is expanded.

J: TRBJ2-1
D: .
size: once
V: TRBV29-1
DNA: TGCAGCGTTGCTTCCTGGGACTCACTTATCTACAATGAGCAGTTCTTC
CDR3: CSVASWDSLIYNEQFF

J: TRBJ2-7
D: TRBD1
size: .
V: TRBV19
DNA: TGTGCCAGTAGGAGAACCGGGACAGGGACCTCCTACGAGCAGTACTTC
CDR3: CASRRTGTGTSYEQYF

J: TRBJ1-1
D: .
size: few
V: TRBV29-1
DNA: TGCAGCGTTGGCCGACAGCCCTCGGTGACTGAAGCTTTCTTT
CDR3: CSVGRQPSVTEAFF

J: TRBJ2-7
D: .
size: .
V: TRBV10-2
DNA: TGCGCCAGCAGTGATTGGACAGGCGGGAACGAGCAGTACTTC
CDR3: CASSDWTGGNEQYF

J: TRBJ2-7
D: TRBD2
size: .
V: TRBV5-6
DNA: TGTGCCAGCAGCTTCTTTAGCGGGAAAATGTCCTACGAGCAGTACTTC
CDR3: CASSFFSGKMSYEQYF

J: TRBJ2-2
D: TRBD1
size: few
V: TRBV4-1
DNA: TGCGCCAGCAGCCTGAGGGACAGGAACACCGGGGAGCTGTTTTTT
CDR3: CASSLRDRNTGELFF

J: TRBJ1-4
D: .
size: .
V: TRBV7-9
DNA: TGTGCCAGCAGCTTAGGAGGGGGTAATGAAAAACTGTTTTTT
CDR3: CASSLGGGNEKLFF

J: TRBJ2-5
D: TRBD2
size: .
V: TRBV5-1
DNA: TGCGCCAGCAGCGCCACTGGACTAGCTCAAGAGACCCAGTACTTC
CDR3: CASSATGLAQETQYF

J: TRBJ2-4
D: .
size: .
V: TRBV15
DNA: TGTGCCACCAGCAGAAGACTAGACCTAGCCAAAAACATTCAGTACTTC
CDR3: CATSRRLDLAKNIQYF

J: TRBJ2-7
D: TRBD1
size: .
V: TRBV5-4
DNA: TGTGCCAGCAGCTCCGGGGACAGCTCCTACGAGCAGTACTTC
CDR3: CASSSGDSSYEQYF

J: TRBJ2-1
D: .
size: .
V: TRBV11-2
DNA: TGTGCCAGCAGCTTAGAGCGTCGCTCCTACAATGAGCAGTTCTTC
CDR3: CASSLERRSYNEQFF

J: TRBJ2-7
D: .
size: .
V: TRBV19
DNA: TGTGCCAGTAGTATAGATCTCGGACAGAGCTACGAGCAGTACTTC
CDR3: CASSIDLGQSYEQYF

J: TRBJ1-1
D: .
size: .
V: TRBV6-5
DNA: TGTGCCACCAGGGAATCGCTGAACACTGAAGCTTTCTTT
CDR3: CATRESLNTEAFF

J: TRBJ2-1
D: TRBD2
size: .
V: TRBV28
DNA: TGTGCCAGCAGTCCCTATAAGCGGACTAGCGGTTACAATGAGCAGTTCTTC
CDR3: CASSPYKRTSGYNEQFF

J: TRBJ1-2
D: TRBD1
size: .
V: TRBV5-5
DNA: TGTGCCAGCAGCCCCCAGACAGGGGTAAACTATGGCTACACCTTC
CDR3: CASSPQTGVNYGYTF

J: TRBJ2-3
D: .
size: .
V: TRBV5-1
DNA: TGCGCCAGCAGGGGAGACTCTACAGATACGCAGTATTTT
CDR3: CASRGDSTDTQYF

J: TRBJ2-3
D: TRBD2
size: few
V: TRBV7-2
DNA: TGTGCCAGCAGTCCAGACTCTAGCGGGAGATCCACAGATACGCAGTATTTT
CDR3: CASSPDSSGRSTDTQYF

J: TRBJ2-1
D: TRBD1
size: .
V: TRBV11-2
DNA: TGTGCCAGCAGCTTCGCCGGGACAGGGTTTGATGAGCAGTTCTTC
CDR3: CASSFAGTGFDEQFF

J: TRBJ1-1
D: .
size: .
V: TRBV5-1
DNA: TGCGCCAGCAGCTTTTCGGAAGTGGGGGGTCCCACTGAAGCTTTCTTT
CDR3: CASSFSEVGGPTEAFF

J: TRBJ1-1
D: TRBD1
size: .
V: TRBV2
DNA: TGTGCCAGCACTCTAAGGACAGGTTTGAGGAACACTGAAGCTTTCTTT
CDR3: CASTLRTGLRNTEAFF

J: TRBJ2-1
D: TRBD1
size: .
V: TRBV5-1
DNA: TGCGCCAGCAGCTTGGGACAGGGGGCTGGCTACAATGAGCAGTTCTTC
CDR3: CASSLGQGAGYNEQFF

J: TRBJ2-1
D: .
size: .
V: TRBV19
DNA: TGTGCCAGTAGTAGGGACTCTAGCTCCTACAATGGGCAGTTCTTC
CDR3: CASSRDSSSYNGQFF

J: TRBJ2-5
D: .
size: .
V: TRBV4-1
DNA: TGCGCCAGCAGCCTTTTAGAGGGGGGTAGAGAGACCCAGTACTTC
CDR3: CASSLLEGGRETQYF

J: TRBJ2-3
D: .
size: .
V: TRBV5-1
DNA: TGCGCCAGCAGCTTGGGAAAGACAATAGGGGACACAGATACGCAGTATTTT
CDR3: CASSLGKTIGDTDTQYF

J: TRBJ2-2
D: .
size: .
V: TRBV6-5
DNA: TGTGCCAGCAGTCCCGTAGCAGGAGGCGGGGAGCTGTTTTTT
CDR3: CASSPVAGGGELFF

J: TRBJ2-1
D: .
size: .
V: TRBV9
DNA: TGTGCCAGCAGCGTAGAGGCACTTGCCGGCGAGCAGTTCTTC
CDR3: CASSVEALAGEQFF

J: TRBJ1-3
D: .
size: .
V: TRBV14
DNA: TGTGCCAGCAGCCAAGAGGTTTGGGCCCTTGGAAACACCATATATTTT
CDR3: CASSQEVWALGNTIYF

J: TRBJ1-2
D: TRBD1
size: .
V: TRBV10-3
DNA: TGTGCCATCAGTGACACAGGGGAACCGAACTATGGCTACACCTTC
CDR3: CAISDTGEPNYGYTF

J: TRBJ1-3
D: .
size: .
V: TRBV28
DNA: TGTGCCAGCAGTTTCGCAGGGTTGGGAATAGGAAACACCATATATTTT
CDR3: CASSFAGLGIGNTIYF

J: TRBJ1-2
D: TRBD1
size: few
V: TRBV7-9
DNA: TGTGCCAGCAGCCTACTGGGACAGGGGGATGGCTACACCTTC
CDR3: CASSLLGQGDGYTF

J: TRBJ2-6
D: TRBD2
size: .
V: TRBV5-1
DNA: TGCGCCAGCAGCTTGGAACTAGCGGGAGGGCCTGGGGCCAACGTCCTGACTTTC
CDR3: CASSLELAGGPGANVLTF

J: TRBJ2-1
D: .
size: .
V: TRBV7-6
DNA: TGTGCCAGCAGCTTAATTGATCGAGCCGTTGAGCAGTTCTTC
CDR3: CASSLIDRAVEQFF

J: TRBJ1-5
D: .
size: .
V: TRBV19
DNA: TGTGCCAGTGGATCCGGACAGCGCAATCAGCCCCAGCATTTT
CDR3: CASGSGQRNQPQHF

J: TRBJ2-1
D: TRBD1
size: .
V: TRBV19
DNA: TGTGCCAGTAGTATTTCGGGACAGGGGAGGGAGCAGTTCTTC
CDR3: CASSISGQGREQFF

J: TRBJ1-1
D: .
size: .
V: TRBV27
DNA: TGTGTCAGCACCCAGGCGGCGGGGAACACTGAAGCTTTCTTT
CDR3: CVSTQAAGNTEAFF

J: TRBJ2-6
D: .
size: once
V: TRBV6-6
DNA: TGTGCCAGCAGTTCTCCCAATCTCTCTGGGGCCAACGTCCTGACTTTC
CDR3: CASSSPNLSGANVLTF

J: TRBJ2-3
D: .
size: .
V: TRBV7-2
DNA: TGTGCCAGCAGCTTAGTCGGCCAGGACACAGATACGCAGTATTTT
CDR3: CASSLVGQDTDTQYF

J: TRBJ2-7
D: .
size: .
V: TRBV5-8
DNA: TGTGCCAGCAGCTTCGGAGCTAGGGCAGGGGTAGATTCCGAGCAGTACTTC
CDR3: CASSFGARAGVDSEQYF

J: TRBJ1-4
D: TRBD1
size: .
V: TRBV10-3
DNA: TGTGCCATCAGTGAGTCGACTCTAGGGACAGGAACCTCGGGAACTAATGAAAAACTGTTTTTT
CDR3: CAISESTLGTGTSGTNEKLFF

J: TRBJ1-3
D: .
size: .
V: TRBV5-1
DNA: TGCGCCAGCAGCTTGGGGTTTGTAGTCTCTGGAAACACCATATATTTT
CDR3: CASSLGFVVSGNTIYF

J: TRBJ2-1
D: TRBD1
size: .
V: TRBV5-1
DNA: TGCGCCAGCAGCTCTCGACAGGGCGGTGAGCAGTTCTTC
CDR3: CASSSRQGGEQFF

J: TRBJ2-5
D: TRBD2
size: .
V: TRBV28
DNA: TGTGCCAGCAGCCTTGGGGCGGGAGTAAGAGAGACCCAGTACTTC
CDR3: CASSLGAGVRETQYF

J: TRBJ2-2
D: TRBD2
size: .
V: TRBV19
DNA: TGTGCCAGTAGTATTCTGGGACTAGCAGCGAACACCGGGGAGCTGTTTTTT
CDR3: CASSILGLAANTGELFF

J: TRBJ2-1
D: .
size: .
V: TRBV5-5
DNA: TGTGCCAGCAGCTTGATCGAGGGGGGCCGGTCCTACAATGAGCAGTTCTTC
CDR3: CASSLIEGGRSYNEQFF

J: TRBJ2-7
D: TRBD2
size: once
V: TRBV28
DNA: TGTGCCAGCAGTTTATTAGGGACTAGCGGGTCCTACGAGCAGTACTTC
CDR3: CASSLLGTSGSYEQYF

J: TRBJ2-1
D: .
size: .
V: TRBV6-1
DNA: TGTGCCAGCAGTGAACAGGGGGGCTTTGGGAATGAGCAGTTCTTC
CDR3: CASSEQGGFGNEQFF

J: TRBJ2-7
D: .
size: .
V: TRBV6-5
DNA: TGTGCCAGCAGTTACACCTCCACGTACGAGCAGTACTTC
CDR3: CASSYTSTYEQYF

J: TRBJ1-1
D: .
size: .
V: TRBV7-2
DNA: TGTGCCAGCAGCTTAAAGTCTGGGGGGGCTGGTGAAGCTTTCTTT
CDR3: CASSLKSGGAGEAFF

J: TRBJ1-5
D: .
size: .
V: TRBV28
DNA: TGTGCCAGCAGTACCCTGACATATTATAGCAATCAGCCCCAGCATTTT
CDR3: CASSTLTYYSNQPQHF

J: TRBJ2-2
D: TRBD2
size: .
V: TRBV5-6
DNA: TGTGCCAGCAGCTTTACTACTAGCGGGAGGCCCGGGGAGCTGTTTTTT
CDR3: CASSFTTSGRPGELFF

J: TRBJ1-5
D: TRBD1
size: once
V: TRBV7-9
DNA: TGTGCCAGCAGCTTAGGGGGACAGGGGGCCAATCAGCCCCAGCATTTT
CDR3: CASSLGGQGANQPQHF

J: TRBJ1-2
D: TRBD1
size: .
V: TRBV2
DNA: TGTGCCAGCAGCCGGACAGGGCCAACCTATGGCTACACCTTC
CDR3: CASSRTGPTYGYTF

J: TRBJ2-7
D: .
size: .
V: TRBV19
DNA: TGTGCCAGTGTTGGGGCTGGGGAGCAGTACTTC
CDR3: CASVGAGEQYF